The sequence of this T cell receptor (beta chain) was determined in a study of cytomegalovirus exposure and HLA in healthy donors. A remark on this clone: Its cognate antigen is unknown.

Assay used: immunoSEQ multiplex PCR; TCRdb lists only in-frame clones, some missing. In the table there are about 170,000 clones, 80% to 90% of which are singletons. Study results and limitations: Most TCR sequences were rare, but some public TCRs occurred in many donors.

In germline, CDR1 is MNHNS, CDR2 SASEGT. The V gene end was trimmed by 4 bases and the J gene end by 4 bases; junction bases not matched to a gene: 9. There are 16 residues in the CDR3. The receptor was derived from a woman in her twenties or thirties in good health and CMV-seronegative. The chain links TRBV6-1 to TRBJ1-5, with 8 bases that match TRBD1. The sequencing input was PBMCs. The CDR3 is CASSGPTGVGNQPQHF. The CDR3 coding sequence is TGTGCCAGCAGTGGACCGACAGGGGTCGGGAATCAGCCCCAGCATTTT.